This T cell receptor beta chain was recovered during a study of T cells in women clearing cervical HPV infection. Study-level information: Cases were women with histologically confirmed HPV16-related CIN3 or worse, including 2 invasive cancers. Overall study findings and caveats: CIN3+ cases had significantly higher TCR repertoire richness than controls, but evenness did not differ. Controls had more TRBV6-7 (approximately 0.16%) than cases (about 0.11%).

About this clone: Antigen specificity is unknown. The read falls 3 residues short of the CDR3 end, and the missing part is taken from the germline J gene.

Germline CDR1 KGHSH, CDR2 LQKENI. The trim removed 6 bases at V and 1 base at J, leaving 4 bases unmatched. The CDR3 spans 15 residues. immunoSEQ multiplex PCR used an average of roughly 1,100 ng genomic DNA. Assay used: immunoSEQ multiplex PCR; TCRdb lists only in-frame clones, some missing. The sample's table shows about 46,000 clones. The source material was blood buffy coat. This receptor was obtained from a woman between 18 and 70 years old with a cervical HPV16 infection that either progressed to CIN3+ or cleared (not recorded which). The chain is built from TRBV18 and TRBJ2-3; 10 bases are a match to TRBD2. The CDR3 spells CASSLTSGRTDTQYF. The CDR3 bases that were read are TGTGCCAGCTCGTTGACTAGCGGGCGCACAGATACG.